This is a list of T cell receptor beta chains from one sample in a study of cytomegalovirus exposure and HLA in healthy donors. Method: immunoSEQ multiplex PCR; TCRdb's copy keeps in-frame clones and lacks some. The profile shows about 120,000 clones, about 85% of them singletons. Sequenced material: PBMCs. Receptor source: a woman aged 25 to 39 in good health and CMV-seronegative. CDR3s include the opening cysteine and the closing phenylalanine or tryptophan. Rows may omit the clone size; those that give it use once, few, many or a size class.

v_call: TRBV11-2
clone_size: .
j_call: TRBJ2-3
cdr3_aa: CAVRAGASTDTQYF

v_call: TRBV29-1
clone_size: .
j_call: TRBJ2-3
cdr3_aa: CSVAPSGTDTQYF

v_call: TRBV7-6
clone_size: .
j_call: TRBJ1-1
cdr3_aa: CASSFDRGPAEAFF

v_call: TRBV7-9
clone_size: .
j_call: TRBJ2-7
cdr3_aa: CAIGGSGSYEQYF

v_call: TRBV6-4
clone_size: .
j_call: TRBJ2-1
cdr3_aa: CASSSSGTDEQFF

v_call: TRBV9
clone_size: .
j_call: TRBJ2-5
cdr3_aa: CASSARGQETQYF

v_call: TRBV5-4
clone_size: .
j_call: TRBJ1-4
cdr3_aa: CASSHDGGTNEKLFF

v_call: TRBV2
clone_size: few
j_call: TRBJ1-1
cdr3_aa: CASSVRADTEAFF

v_call: TRBV27
clone_size: .
j_call: TRBJ2-7
cdr3_aa: CASSSGQVQRGKYEQYF

v_call: TRBV4-3
clone_size: .
j_call: TRBJ1-1
cdr3_aa: CASSQDLQVNTEAFF

v_call: TRBV2
clone_size: few
j_call: TRBJ1-2
cdr3_aa: CASSEAEGLYGYTF

v_call: TRBV7-2
clone_size: .
j_call: TRBJ1-1
cdr3_aa: CASSTTGGADTEAFF

v_call: TRBV7-2
clone_size: .
j_call: TRBJ2-5
cdr3_aa: CASSRGTSGGHQETQYF

v_call: TRBV7-2
clone_size: .
j_call: TRBJ2-2
cdr3_aa: CASSRTRDLGTGELFF

v_call: TRBV7-2
clone_size: .
j_call: TRBJ2-5
cdr3_aa: CASSLALGRTSGGPQETQYF

v_call: TRBV29-1
clone_size: .
j_call: TRBJ2-5
cdr3_aa: CSVEEKGSAVNRTQYF

v_call: TRBV18
clone_size: .
j_call: TRBJ1-3
cdr3_aa: CASSPLLQDLTSGNTIYF

v_call: TRBV10-3
clone_size: .
j_call: TRBJ2-3
cdr3_aa: CAISESGGITDTQYF

v_call: TRBV7-2
clone_size: .
j_call: TRBJ2-3
cdr3_aa: CASSFQAGGDTQYF

v_call: TRBV7-6
clone_size: .
j_call: TRBJ1-4
cdr3_aa: CASSPARGEEKLFF

v_call: TRBV27
clone_size: .
j_call: TRBJ1-1
cdr3_aa: CASSSAGGYTEAFF

v_call: TRBV5-8
clone_size: .
j_call: TRBJ1-2
cdr3_aa: CASSPEQGAYYYGYTF

v_call: TRBV10-3
clone_size: .
j_call: TRBJ2-7
cdr3_aa: CAISESVSGGPEEQYF

v_call: TRBV19
clone_size: .
j_call: TRBJ2-3
cdr3_aa: CASTPDGLSTDTQYF

v_call: TRBV19
clone_size: .
j_call: TRBJ1-2
cdr3_aa: CASSIQDRGSLYGYTF

v_call: TRBV27
clone_size: .
j_call: TRBJ2-7
cdr3_aa: CASSSHRQEAYEQYF

v_call: TRBV7-9
clone_size: .
j_call: TRBJ2-3
cdr3_aa: CASSPVTDTQYF

v_call: TRBV9
clone_size: .
j_call: TRBJ2-1
cdr3_aa: CASSAPRVRTGQPYNEQFF

v_call: TRBV19
clone_size: .
j_call: TRBJ1-5
cdr3_aa: CASSGQSNQPQHF

v_call: TRBV19
clone_size: .
j_call: TRBJ1-3
cdr3_aa: CASSIDATLSGNTIYF

v_call: TRBV27
clone_size: .
j_call: TRBJ1-2
cdr3_aa: CASSSGTGDGYTF

v_call: TRBV27
clone_size: .
j_call: TRBJ2-1
cdr3_aa: CATTTGTLGEQFF

v_call: TRBV6-5
clone_size: .
j_call: TRBJ1-2
cdr3_aa: CASSPANYGYTF

v_call: TRBV5-1
clone_size: .
j_call: TRBJ2-3
cdr3_aa: CASSWQIGADTQYF

v_call: TRBV7-9
clone_size: .
j_call: TRBJ2-2
cdr3_aa: CASTWDRGQTGELFF

v_call: TRBV5-4
clone_size: few
j_call: TRBJ1-5
cdr3_aa: CASSLGGDQPQHF

v_call: TRBV7-3
clone_size: .
j_call: TRBJ1-1
cdr3_aa: CASSLGSGTEAFF

v_call: TRBV5-1
clone_size: .
j_call: TRBJ2-2
cdr3_aa: CASSPPGLAGVTGELFF

v_call: TRBV11-3
clone_size: once
j_call: TRBJ1-1
cdr3_aa: CASSPGGVLAHEAFF

v_call: TRBV7-6
clone_size: .
j_call: TRBJ2-3
cdr3_aa: CASSPRRDTDTQYF

v_call: TRBV27
clone_size: .
j_call: TRBJ2-7
cdr3_aa: CASSRDRVPYEQYF

v_call: TRBV25-1
clone_size: .
j_call: TRBJ2-3
cdr3_aa: CASSLTGLRTDTQYF

v_call: TRBV5-4
clone_size: .
j_call: TRBJ2-5
cdr3_aa: CASSLDSQETQYF

v_call: TRBV9
clone_size: .
j_call: TRBJ2-5
cdr3_aa: CASSVGGGQETQYF

v_call: TRBV25-1
clone_size: .
j_call: TRBJ1-1
cdr3_aa: CASSEYGGGYTEAFF

v_call: TRBV28
clone_size: .
j_call: TRBJ2-7
cdr3_aa: CASSFRGGYNEQYF

v_call: TRBV7-9
clone_size: .
j_call: TRBJ1-2
cdr3_aa: CASTTIQRETNYGYTF

v_call: TRBV4-3
clone_size: .
j_call: TRBJ1-4
cdr3_aa: CASSQERVRGDEKLFF

v_call: TRBV5-1
clone_size: few
j_call: TRBJ2-1
cdr3_aa: CASSSPLAGGRSYNEQFF

v_call: TRBV7-9
clone_size: .
j_call: TRBJ2-1
cdr3_aa: CASNSNGQGAYNEQFF